These T cell receptor beta chains were read from a single sample in a study of cytomegalovirus exposure and HLA in healthy donors. Sequencing used immunoSEQ multiplex PCR; TCRdb keeps in-frame clones, though not all of them. The sample lists around 140,000 clones; about 75% were seen once. What was sequenced was PBMCs. The receptors here all came from a middle-aged woman in good health and CMV-seronegative. CDR3s include the opening cysteine and the closing phenylalanine or tryptophan. The D gene is left open where the match is weak. Clone size is not always given. Where it is, it says once, few, many or a class for expanded clones.

abundance	d_gene	v_gene	j_gene	CDR3nt	CDR3aa
.	.	TRBV2	TRBJ2-1	TGTGCCAGCAGTATAGGGGGCTCCTACAATGAGCAGTTCTTC	CASSIGGSYNEQFF
few	TRBD2	TRBV19	TRBJ2-1	TGTGCCAGTAGTAACCCGGGACTAGTTAACAATGAGCAGTTCTTC	CASSNPGLVNNEQFF
.	.	TRBV2	TRBJ1-5	TGTGCCAGCAGTCAGGGGTTAAATCAGCCCCAGCATTTT	CASSQGLNQPQHF
.	.	TRBV11-2	TRBJ1-3	TGTGCCAGCAGCTTAGAGGGGACTCCCAACTCTGGAAACACCATATATTTT	CASSLEGTPNSGNTIYF
.	TRBD2	TRBV13	TRBJ2-3	TGTGCCAGCAGCTTAGGAGGGACTAGGGGCACAGATACGCAGTATTTT	CASSLGGTRGTDTQYF
.	.	TRBV5-1	TRBJ1-3	TGCGCCAGCAGCTTGGAAGGGGGTGGAAACACCATATATTTT	CASSLEGGGNTIYF
.	.	TRBV11-1	TRBJ1-4	TGTGCCAGCAGTCGTAATGAAAAACTGTTTTTT	CASSRNEKLFF
few	.	TRBV7-2	TRBJ1-5	TGTGCCAGCAGCTTATCAGGGCAACTCAATCAGCCCCAGCATTTT	CASSLSGQLNQPQHF
.	.	TRBV19	TRBJ2-3	TGTGCCAGTAGTACCCCCCGGGGGGCTGCTAGCACAGATACGCAGTATTTT	CASSTPRGAASTDTQYF
.	TRBD1	TRBV28	TRBJ1-3	TGTGCCAGCAGCGCCCTAAGGGGGCTCTCTGGAAACACCATATATTTT	CASSALRGLSGNTIYF
.	.	TRBV5-1	TRBJ1-2	TGCGCCAGCAGCTTGACGCCAGAAGCTAACTATGGCTACACCTTC	CASSLTPEANYGYTF
.	TRBD2	TRBV13	TRBJ2-7	TGTGCCAGCAGCTTAGTCCCGCGGGGGGGGGTTAACGAGCAGTACTTC	CASSLVPRGGVNEQYF
.	.	TRBV30	TRBJ2-6	TGTGCCTGGAGTAGAATAAGCTTCTCTGGGGCCAACGTCCTGACTTTC	CAWSRISFSGANVLTF
.	TRBD1	TRBV6-5	TRBJ2-3	TGTGCCAGCAGAAGACAGGGGGGTCACACAGATACGCAGTATTTT	CASRRQGGHTDTQYF
few	.	TRBV6-6	TRBJ1-5	TGTGCCAGCACCGGGGGGGGCAATCAGCCCCAGCATTTT	CASTGGGNQPQHF
once	.	TRBV6-1	TRBJ1-4	TGTGCCAGCAGATATGAGACAGGAATTAATGAAAAACTGTTTTTT	CASRYETGINEKLFF
once	.	TRBV28	TRBJ1-1	TGTGCCAGCGGGCGATTGACGGGGGTTGACACTGAAGCTTTCTTT	CASGRLTGVDTEAFF
.	.	TRBV15	TRBJ1-1	TGTGCCACCAGCAGAGATCCTGCGGGGACTAACACTGAAGCTTTCTTT	CATSRDPAGTNTEAFF
.	TRBD1	TRBV5-8	TRBJ1-4	TGTGCCAGCAGGCGAAAGGGGGCCACTAATGAAAAACTGTTTTTT	CASRRKGATNEKLFF
.	.	TRBV4-3	TRBJ1-1	TGCGCCAGCAGCCAGGAGACAGGAATTAACACTGAAGCTTTCTTT	CASSQETGINTEAFF
.	.	TRBV15	TRBJ1-2	TGTGCCACCAGCAGAGATAGACCAGGGCCCGGCTACACCTTC	CATSRDRPGPGYTF
.	.	TRBV4-2	TRBJ1-3	TGTGCCAGCAGCCAAGATCCCCACGACATAAGTGGAAACACCATATATTTT	CASSQDPHDISGNTIYF
.	TRBD1	TRBV6-5	TRBJ1-1	TGTGCCAGCAGTTACCGGGACAGTCACCTGAGCACTGAAGCTTTCTTT	CASSYRDSHLSTEAFF